The 29 T cell receptor beta chains below all came from one sample that was sequenced in a study of blood T cell repertoires in COVID-19. Here immunoSEQ multiplex PCR was the method, and the copy in TCRdb shows in-frame clones only, minus some. The sample lists just under 150,000 clones, roughly 90% occurring once. The specimen sequenced was peripheral blood. The receptors shown here come from a woman between 45 and 65 years old with acute or convalescent COVID-19.

J is TRBJ2-2 and V is TRBV9; TRBD1 might be the D (7 bases). V was clipped by 6 bases and J by 2 bases, with 14 bases between them. The length of the CDR3 is 15 residues. Germline V gene data show CDR1 as SGDLS and CDR2 as YYNGEE. CDR3 protein: CASNVQGGNTGELFF. The CDR3 coding sequence is TGTGCCAGCAATGTTCAGGGGGGCAACACCGGGGAGCTGTTTTTT.

This clone was counted a single time. One junction end disagrees with the germline gene, perhaps due to a read error. V gene TRBV9 combines with J gene TRBJ2-7, with 7 bases lining up with TRBD2. Germline V gene lookup returns CDR1 SGDLS and CDR2 YYNGEE. The CDR3 loop spans 13 amino acids. The CDR3 region has the DNA TGTGCCAGCAGCGCAACCCGGGGAGGGAAAATAAAGTTC. This sequence encodes CASSATRGGKIKF.

This clone appeared a single time. The chain combines TRBV6-2 or TRBV6-3 with TRBJ1-5; 12 bases are a match to TRBD1. Losses at the gene ends were 0 bases for V and 1 base for J; bases not matched to a gene: 4. The CDR3 runs 18 residues. Germline V gives CDR1 MNHEY, CDR2 SVGEGT. The DNA of the CDR3 is TGTGCCAGCAGTTACTCGACGGGACAGGGGGCGAGCAATCAGCCCCAGCATTTT. Protein: CASSYSTGQGASNQPQHF.

The genes are TRBV18 and TRBJ1-4, with 10 positions matching TRBD1. From germline, CDR1 is KGHSH and CDR2 LQKENI. The CDR3 is 14 amino acids. Trimming took 3 bases from V and 5 from J; bases not matched to a gene: 0. The CDR3 nucleotides read TGTGCCAGCTCACCGGGACAGGGGAATGAAAAACTGTTTTTT. It encodes CASSPGQGNEKLFF.

V usage is TRBV3-1 (or the pseudogene TRBV3-2) and J usage is TRBJ1-5, with 8 positions matching TRBD1. CDR3 length: 14 amino acids. Per germline, CDR1 LGHDT and CDR2 YNNKEL (reference sequence). After removal of 3 bases from V and 5 bases from J, the junction contained 3 bases not matched to a gene. As DNA, the CDR3 is TGTGCCAGCAGCCAGACAGGGGCCCATCAGCCCCAGCATTTT. It codes for CASSQTGAHQPQHF.

The V gene is TRBV2, the J gene TRBJ2-1; 13 bases agree with TRBD2. The ends lost 8 bases at V and 11 bases at J; junction bases unmatched: 9. Per the germline V gene, CDR1 is SNHLY and CDR2 is FYNNEI. This CDR3 contains 14 residues. The CDR3 nucleotides are TGTGCCAGCTTCGGTCGGGGACTAGCGGGGAAGCAGTTCTTC. It specifies CASFGRGLAGKQFF.

CDR3 loop: CASSLGHGNTIYF. The DNA for the CDR3 is TGTGCCAGCAGCTTAGGACACGGAAACACCATATATTTT. The chain links TRBV7-3 to TRBJ1-3; a possible D gene is TRBD1 (5 bases). This CDR3 contains 13 residues. V shed 2 bases and J shed 4 bases, with 6 bases lying between them. Germline CDR1 reads SGHTA; CDR2 reads FQGTGA.

The chain couples TRBV3-1 (or the pseudogene TRBV3-2) to TRBJ1-1, with 7 positions matching TRBD1. V dropped 1 base and J dropped 5; count of bases not matched to a gene: 10. CDR3 length: 16 residues. The germline gives CDR1 LGHDT, CDR2 YNNKEL (reference sequence). CDR3 sequence: CASSQGRQGRGTEAFF. CDR3 bases: TGTGCCAGCAGCCAAGGAAGACAGGGTCGGGGGACTGAAGCTTTCTTT.

The chain joins TRBV27 to TRBJ2-3; D uncertain. Germline CDR1 reads MNHEY; CDR2 reads SMNVEV (reference sequence). This CDR3 is built from 13 residues. V was pared by 2 bases and J by 6 bases, with 9 bases between. The CDR3 protein is CASSLLTVDTQYF. CDR3 DNA: TGTGCCAGCAGTTTACTCACGGTGGATACGCAGTATTTT.

The chain couples TRBV3-1 (or the pseudogene TRBV3-2) to TRBJ2-3, with 7 positions matching TRBD2. CDR3 length equals 14 residues. In germline, CDR1 is LGHDT, CDR2 YNNKEL (reference sequence). Trimming took 9 bases from V and 1 from J; bases not matched to a gene: 7. CDR3 in DNA: TGTGCCAGTAAGGAGCGGGGCCGCACAGATACGCAGTATTTT. This translates into CASKERGRTDTQYF.

The V call is TRBV5-4, the J call TRBJ2-1; 9 bases are shared with TRBD2. CDR1 and CDR2 from the germline V gene are SGHNT and YYREEE (reference sequence). The CDR3 totals 15 residues. Germline trimming cut 0 bases from V and 4 bases from J; bases unmatched to any gene: 2. CDR3 sequence reads: CASSLGSGGYNEQFF. In DNA form, the CDR3 reads TGTGCCAGCAGCTTGGGTAGCGGGGGATACAATGAGCAGTTCTTC.

The gene calls are TRBV27 and TRBJ2-3, with D perhaps matching TRBD1 (5 bases). Trimming cost V 8 bases and J 0 bases, with 12 bases left between them. In germline, CDR1 is MNHEY, CDR2 SMNVEV (reference sequence). This CDR3 has 14 amino acids. CDR3 in DNA: TGTGCCAGCGACAGAGACTTTAGCACAGATACGCAGTATTTT. This sequence encodes CASDRDFSTDTQYF.

In the case of this clone: Other DNA sequences in the sample encode the same CDR3. V usage is TRBV3-1 (or the pseudogene TRBV3-2) and J usage is TRBJ2-1; D unclear. CDR3 size: 15 residues. Germline CDR1 LGHDT, CDR2 YNNKEL (reference sequence). Trimming removed 4 bases at V and 0 bases at J, with 10 bases between. The DNA for the CDR3 is TGTGCCAGCAGCCCTCAACTGAGCTCCTACAATGAGCAGTTCTTC. This gives the protein CASSPQLSSYNEQFF.

This clone was found a few times. The rearrangement uses TRBV10-3 and TRBJ1-5; D is perhaps TRBD1 (6 bases). The CDR3 is 14 amino acids. Germline V gene lookup returns CDR1 ENHRY and CDR2 SYGVKD. Trimming removed 3 bases at V and 6 bases at J, with 12 bases between. CDR3 sequence: CAISEERGSQPQHF. DNA of the CDR3: TGTGCCATCAGTGAAGAAAGGGGGTCTCAGCCCCAGCATTTT.

The V call is TRBV10-2, the J call TRBJ1-2; 7 positions match TRBD1. CDR3 size: 15 residues. The junction had 9 bases not matched to a gene; V was cut back by 3 bases and J by 5 bases. The germline gives CDR1 WSHSY, CDR2 SAAADI. The CDR3 DNA is TGCGCCAGCAGTGAAGGGGACAGAGCCTTTTATGGCTACACCTTC. The encoded protein is CASSEGDRAFYGYTF.

The chain links TRBV24-1 to TRBJ2-6, with unresolved D. Germline V gene sequence: CDR1 KGHDR, CDR2 SFDVKD. V lost 4 bases to trimming and J lost 0 bases, with 6 bases between them. The CDR3 has 15 residues. This CDR3 is CATSDRGSGANVLTF. The CDR3, as DNA: TGTGCCACCAGTGACCGAGGCTCTGGGGCCAACGTCCTGACTTTC.

The V and J genes are TRBV15 and TRBJ1-5; a possible D gene is TRBD1 (6 bases). This CDR3 is built from 17 residues. Trimming pared 5 bases from V and 2 bases from J, leaving 19 bases between. Germline V lookup: CDR1 LNHNV, CDR2 YYDKDF (reference sequence). The DNA of the CDR3 is TGTGCCACCAGCGCCCCGCTCTCGGACAGCGGCAATCAGCCCCAGCATTTT. This gives the protein CATSAPLSDSGNQPQHF.

The CDR3 reads CASSLIQGARQPQHF. CDR3 nucleotides: TGTGCCAGCAGCTTAATTCAGGGGGCGAGGCAGCCCCAGCATTTT. The V gene is TRBV7-8, the J gene TRBJ1-5, with TRBD1 identical over 8 bases. The germline V gene encodes CDR1 SGHVS and CDR2 FQNEAQ. The CDR3 sequence is 15 residues long. V was pared by 2 bases and J by 7 bases, with 7 bases of the junction left unmatched. Based on the CDR3 plus reference TRBV7-8 and TRBJ1-5, the full variable domain is GAGVSQSPRYKVAKRGQDVALRCDPISGHVSLFWYQQALGQGPEFLTYFQNEAQLDKSGLPSDRFFAERPEGSVSTLKIQRTQQEDSAVYLCASSLIQGARQPQHFGDGTRLSIL.

In its sample, this clone was seen once. The chain recombines TRBV19 with TRBJ1-6; D is undetermined. From germline, CDR1 is LNHDA and CDR2 SQIVND (reference sequence). CDR3 size: 14 residues. The ends were cut back, 3 bases at V and 7 bases at J, with 10 bases in the middle. DNA for the CDR3: TGTGCCAGTAGTATGGGCCGTTGGAATTCACCCCTCCACTTT. It codes for CASSMGRWNSPLHF. Supplemented by reference TRBV19 and TRBJ1-6, the full variable domain reads DGGITQSPKYLFRKEGQNVTLSCEQNLNHDAMYWYRQDPGQGLRLIYYSQIVNDFQKGDIAEGYSVSREKKESFPLTVTSAQKNPTAFYLCASSMGRWNSPLHFGNGTRLTVT.

The V call is TRBV6-5, the J call TRBJ2-3, with no clear D. Germline V gives CDR1 MNHEY, CDR2 SVGAGI. The ends were cut back, 2 bases at V and 4 bases at J, with 13 bases in the middle. This CDR3 spans 15 amino acids. The CDR3 nucleotides are TGTGCCAGCAGTTACCGTACTCCCCAGGCAGATACGCAGTATTTT. Translated: CASSYRTPQADTQYF.

This rearrangement joins TRBV7-9 to TRBJ1-5; tentatively, D is TRBD1 (5 bases). V shed 5 bases and J shed 11 bases, with 13 bases lying between them. CDR1 is SEHNR, CDR2 FQNEAQ, per germline (reference sequence). This CDR3 is built from 12 residues. CDR3 nucleotide sequence: TGTGCCAGCAGCCGGGGGTCGGGGGCCCAGCATTTT. This gives the protein CASSRGSGAQHF. The whole variable domain, remainder taken from reference TRBV7-9 and TRBJ1-5, is DTGVSQNPRHKITKRGQNVTFRCDPISEHNRLYWYRQTLGQGPEFLTYFQNEAQLEKSRLLSDRFSAERPKGSFSTLEIQRTEQGDSAMYLCASSRGSGAQHFGDGTRLSIL.

J is TRBJ1-6 and V is TRBV5-6, with 8 bases lining up with TRBD1. Germline CDR1 SGHDT, CDR2 YYEEEE. This CDR3 contains 15 residues. J lost 11 bases, V lost 3 bases, and 10 bases had no gene match. The CDR3 is CASSSLDRVDAPLHF. CDR3 sequence (DNA): TGTGCCAGCAGCTCCTTGGACAGGGTGGACGCACCCCTCCACTTT. Together with reference TRBV5-6 and TRBJ1-6, the CDR3 gives the full variable domain: DAGVTQSPTHLIKTRGQQVTLRCSPKSGHDTVSWYQQALGQGPQFIFQYYEEEERQRGNFPDRFSGHQFPNYSSELNVNALLLGDSALYLCASSSLDRVDAPLHFGNGTRLTVT.

In this sample, this clone turned up once. In nucleotides, the CDR3 is TGTGCCTGGAGTGTACTCAGGGGGATCACAGATACGCAGTATTTT. Translation: CAWSVLRGITDTQYF. The chain employs TRBV30 and TRBJ2-3; 7 bases map to TRBD1. This CDR3 has 15 residues. The J segment lost 2 bases and the V segment lost 0 bases, leaving 5 bases of the junction unmatched. Germline values: CDR1 GTSNPN, CDR2 SVGIG (reference sequence). Variable domain in full (rest from reference TRBV30 and TRBJ2-3): SQTIHQWPATLVQPVGSPLSLECTVEGTSNPNLYWYRQAAGRGLQLLFYSVGIGQISSEVPQNLSASRPQDRQFILSSKKLLLSDSGFYLCAWSVLRGITDTQYFGPGTRLTVL.

The chain carries TRBV3-1 (or the pseudogene TRBV3-2) and TRBJ2-1; no clear D gene. The germline V gene has CDR1 LGHDT and CDR2 YNNKEL (reference sequence). Trimming took off 0 bases at V and 0 bases at J, with 12 bases between the two ends. This CDR3 region has 17 residues. CDR3 residues: CASSQDRNTYSYNEQFF. The CDR3 nucleotides read TGTGCCAGCAGCCAAGATCGTAACACGTACTCCTACAATGAGCAGTTCTTC.

V is TRBV27 and J is TRBJ2-7; a possible D gene is TRBD1 (6 bases). Germline CDR1 is MNHEY and CDR2 is SMNVEV (reference sequence). The CDR3 spans 13 residues. Trimming shortened V by 5 bases and J by 7 bases, and 15 bases separated the two germline ends. The CDR3 sequence: CASSLATGGEQYF. CDR3 nucleotide sequence: TGTGCCAGCAGTCTCGCGACAGGTGGAGAGCAGTACTTC.

The rearrangement uses TRBV7-9 and TRBJ2-3; tentative D call: TRBD2 (6 bases). Germline loops: CDR1 SEHNR, CDR2 FQNEAQ (reference sequence). The V end was cut by 5 bases, the J end by 4 bases, with 13 bases between. This CDR3 region has 14 residues. The CDR3 loop reads CASSPGGPPDTQYF. Written as DNA, the CDR3 is TGTGCCAGCAGCCCAGGAGGGCCGCCAGATACGCAGTATTTT.

The J gene is TRBJ1-1, the V gene TRBV12-3 or TRBV12-4; D is uncertain. This CDR3 has 12 amino acids. V was clipped by 3 bases and J by 7 bases, with 9 bases between them. The CDR3 sequence is CASSFLSGEAFF. The DNA for the CDR3 is TGTGCCAGCAGTTTTTTATCGGGTGAAGCTTTCTTT.

This clone has just a few counts. The V and J genes are TRBV5-4 and TRBJ2-7, with D unresolved. The CDR3 length is 11 residues. From germline, CDR1 is SGHNT and CDR2 YYREEE (reference sequence). Trimming shortened V by 3 bases and J by 6 bases, and 7 bases separated the two germline ends. The CDR3 here is CASSSVAEQYF. The CDR3 DNA sequence: TGTGCCAGCAGCTCTGTAGCCGAGCAGTACTTC. Full variable domain (outside the CDR3, taken from reference TRBV5-4 and TRBJ2-7): ETGVTQSPTHLIKTRGQQVTLRCSSQSGHNTVSWYQQALGQGPQFIFQYYREEENGRGNFPPRFSGLQFPNYSSELNVNALELDDSALYLCASSSVAEQYFGPGTRLTVT.

The gene calls are TRBV4-2 and TRBJ2-3, with no clear D. The germline V gene encodes CDR1 LGHNA and CDR2 YNFKEQ. This CDR3 is 13 amino acids long. Trimming took off 0 bases at V and 6 bases at J, with 7 bases between the two ends. The CDR3 spells CASSQEPGDTQYF. The CDR3 DNA reads TGTGCCAGCAGCCAAGAACCCGGGGATACGCAGTATTTT.